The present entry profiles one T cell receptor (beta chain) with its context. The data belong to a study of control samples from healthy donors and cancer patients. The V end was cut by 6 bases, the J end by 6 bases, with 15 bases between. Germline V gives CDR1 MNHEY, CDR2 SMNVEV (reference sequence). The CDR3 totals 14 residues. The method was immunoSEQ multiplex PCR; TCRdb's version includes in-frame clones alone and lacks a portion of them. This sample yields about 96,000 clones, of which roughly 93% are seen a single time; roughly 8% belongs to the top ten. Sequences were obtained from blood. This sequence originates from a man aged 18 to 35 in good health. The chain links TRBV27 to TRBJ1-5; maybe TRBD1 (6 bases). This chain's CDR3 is CASRSGGAGQPQHF. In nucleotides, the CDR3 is TGTGCCAGCAGATCCGGGGGCGCAGGTCAGCCCCAGCATTTT.